This T cell receptor (beta chain) was sequenced for a study of CD8 T cells in ankylosing spondylitis. Trimming shortened V by 7 bases and J by 5 bases, and 18 bases separated the two germline ends. This CDR3 has 13 residues. Germline-derived CDR1 and CDR2 are SQVTM and ANQGSEA. 5'-RACE, quantitative and with molecular barcodes, yielded the TCR beta libraries. TCRdb analysed the 5' RACE reads with MiXCR anew, one entry per CDR3 protein. The sample has some 400,000 distinct CDR3 sequences, 20% to 25% seen once; the top ten hold about a sixth. Study-level findings and limits: A TCR beta motif of 7 to 9 highly homologous variants seemed to mark ankylosing spondylitis blood. Earlier reports found some motif variants in synovial fluid and blood in reactive arthritis.

As regards this clonotype: What it binds is unknown.

This TCR came from a male donor with ankylosing spondylitis. The chain joins TRBV29-1 to TRBJ2-7, with D unresolved. Source material: blood, either unsorted or a sorted T cell fraction (not recorded which). In DNA, the CDR3 is TGCAGCGCCGCCCGCTCCTCATGGGACGAGCAGTACTTC. It yields the protein CSAARSSWDEQYF.